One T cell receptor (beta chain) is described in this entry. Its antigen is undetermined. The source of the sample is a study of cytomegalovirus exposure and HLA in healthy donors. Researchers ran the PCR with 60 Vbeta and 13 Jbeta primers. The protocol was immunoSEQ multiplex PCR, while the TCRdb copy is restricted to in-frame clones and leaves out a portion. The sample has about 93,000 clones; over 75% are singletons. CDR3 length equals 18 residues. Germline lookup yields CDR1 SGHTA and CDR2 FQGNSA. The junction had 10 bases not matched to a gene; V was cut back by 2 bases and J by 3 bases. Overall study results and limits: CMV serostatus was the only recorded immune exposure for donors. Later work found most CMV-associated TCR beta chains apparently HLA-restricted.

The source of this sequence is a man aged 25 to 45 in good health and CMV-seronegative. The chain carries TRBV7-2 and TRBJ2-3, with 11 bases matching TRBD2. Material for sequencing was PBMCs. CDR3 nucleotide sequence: TGTGCCAGCAGCTTACCCGGGACTAGCGGAGCGAGAACAGATACGCAGTATTTT. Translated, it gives CASSLPGTSGARTDTQYF. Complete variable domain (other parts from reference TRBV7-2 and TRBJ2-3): GAGVSQSPSNKVTEKGKDVELRCDPISGHTALYWYRQSLGQGLEFLIYFQGNSAPDKSGLPSDRFSAERTGGSVSTLTIQRTQQEDSAVYLCASSLPGTSGARTDTQYFGPGTRLTVL.